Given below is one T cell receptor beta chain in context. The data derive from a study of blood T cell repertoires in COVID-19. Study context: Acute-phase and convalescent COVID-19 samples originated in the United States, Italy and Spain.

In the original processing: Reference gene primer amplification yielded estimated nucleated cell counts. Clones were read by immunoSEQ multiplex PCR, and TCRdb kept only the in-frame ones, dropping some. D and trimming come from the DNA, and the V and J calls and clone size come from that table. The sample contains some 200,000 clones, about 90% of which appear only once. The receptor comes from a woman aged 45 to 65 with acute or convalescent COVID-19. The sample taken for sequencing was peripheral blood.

In nucleotides, the CDR3 is TGTGCCAGCAGCCCCGGGACAGGGGGTGTGACCCAGTACTTC. It encodes CASSPGTGGVTQYF. J is TRBJ2-5 and V is TRBV9; 11 bases line up with TRBD1. The CDR3 is made up of 14 amino acids. Germline V gene data show CDR1 as SGDLS and CDR2 as YYNGEE. V lost 4 bases and J lost 7; bases outside the gene matches: 6.